The clone carrying this T cell receptor beta chain was counted a single time. Antigen: not known. A single base separates this from a much larger clone, so it may be a read error. Using its own MiXCR run on the RT-PCR reads, TCRdb lists one record per CDR3 protein. The profile shows fewer than 750,000 distinct CDR3 sequences, roughly 15% of them singletons. Per the germline V gene, CDR1 is SEHNR and CDR2 is FQNEAQ (reference sequence). The CDR3 runs to 12 residues. The data were taken from a study of response to subunit inactivated influenza vaccine. General study findings and limits: Authors proposed each seasonal influenza vaccination draws in few new T cells.

This clonotype was obtained from a man aged 45-65 years who received an inactivated influenza vaccine. The rearrangement uses TRBV7-9 and TRBJ2-1; D gene uncertain. The sequencing used PBMCs from blood, collected roughly 13 days after vaccination. CDR3 nucleotide sequence: TGTTCCAGCAGCTTAGGGTCGTATGAGCAGTTCTTC. The encoded protein is CSSSLGSYEQFF.